Listed below are T cell receptor beta chains from one sample, sequenced in a study of T cell responses to AZD1222 COVID-19 vaccine. Sequencing used immunoSEQ multiplex PCR; TCRdb keeps in-frame clones, though not all of them. Of 100,000 to 150,000 clones detected, around 90% appear once; the ten largest clones hold over 5.5%. The sample consisted of peripheral blood, taken on day 0 of AZD1222 vaccination. The receptor source for this set is an adult in good health. The CDR3 runs from the conserved cysteine through the conserved F or W. D genes are given only for firm matches. Some rows have no size entry. The others give once, few or many, or a class for an expanded clone.

D gene	V gene	J gene	clone size	CDR3 length	CDR3 DNA	CDR3 protein
TRBD1	TRBV5-4	TRBJ2-7	NA	15	TGTGCCAGCAGCCCAGCCTTGACAGGGGTCCACGAGCAGTACTTC	CASSPALTGVHEQYF
TRBD1	TRBV7-9	TRBJ1-4	NA	17	TGTGCCAGCAGCTTAGGAGGACAAACAGGGGCTAATGAAAAACTGTTTTTT	CASSLGGQTGANEKLFF
NA	TRBV28	TRBJ2-3	once	15	TGTGCCAGCAGTTCCGCGACAACGACGGGAGATACGCAGTATTTT	CASSSATTTGDTQYF
TRBD1	TRBV4-1	TRBJ2-7	NA	14	TGCGCCAGCAGCCCGGACAGGGGACCCTACGAGCAGTACTTC	CASSPDRGPYEQYF
NA	TRBV27	TRBJ1-5	NA	12	TGTGCCAGTCGTAGGGGCAATCAGCCCCAGCATTTT	CASRRGNQPQHF
NA	TRBV28	TRBJ2-3	NA	19	TGTGCCAGCAGTTCGGCACTTGGGGCGTCTAGACCGACCCCGAGGACGCAGTATTTT	CASSSALGASRPTPRTQYF
TRBD1	TRBV6-5	TRBJ2-7	few	14	TGTGCCAGCTCGTTGGGGGACAGTTCCTACGAGCAGTACTTC	CASSLGDSSYEQYF
TRBD2	TRBV5-1	TRBJ2-2	NA	20	TGCGCCAGCAGCGCCTCCGGGACTAGCGGGATGGGAGGTCTTTCCGGGGAGCTGTTTTTT	CASSASGTSGMGGLSGELFF
NA	TRBV30	TRBJ2-6	NA	13	TGTGCCTGGAGTGTACGGGGGGCCAACGTCCTGACTTTC	CAWSVRGANVLTF
NA	TRBV23-1	TRBJ1-2	NA	14	TGCGCCAGCAGTAAATTAGGACCGTGCCATGGCTACACCTTC	CASSKLGPCHGYTF
NA	TRBV11-2	TRBJ2-5	NA	11	TGTGCCAGCAGCGTACAAGAGACCCAGTACTTC	CASSVQETQYF
NA	TRBV27	TRBJ1-3	NA	14	TGTGCCAGCCTAGACTTGAACTCTGGAAACACCATATATTTT	CASLDLNSGNTIYF
TRBD2	TRBV3-1/TRBV3-2	TRBJ2-5	NA	15	TGTGCCAGCGGACTAGCGGCCTTGTACCAAGAGACCCAGTACTTC	CASGLAALYQETQYF
TRBD1	TRBV5-1	TRBJ1-2	once	13	TGCGCCAGCACCCCGGGACAGGGGGGAGGCTACACCTTC	CASTPGQGGGYTF
TRBD2	TRBV29-1	TRBJ2-3	NA	16	TGCAGCGCCGAAATAGAGCGGGAGGCCCCTGTAGATACGCAGTATTTT	CSAEIEREAPVDTQYF
NA	TRBV11-2	TRBJ1-3	NA	17	TGTGCCAGCAGCTTAGTGCCGGGGTTAATCTCTGGAAACACCATATATTTT	CASSLVPGLISGNTIYF
NA	TRBV11-3	TRBJ2-3	NA	14	TGTGCCAGCAGCTTAGGGGCAAGCACAGATACGCAGTATTTT	CASSLGASTDTQYF
NA	TRBV2	TRBJ2-3	once	12	TGTGCCAGCAGTGAACAGGGGTTCCAACTGTATTTT	CASSEQGFQLYF
NA	TRBV12-3/TRBV12-4	TRBJ1-2	NA	12	TGTGCCAGCGCAAGGACTAACGATGGCTACACCTTC	CASARTNDGYTF
NA	TRBV7-7	TRBJ2-1	NA	13	TGTGCCAGCAGCTCCAGCGGATACAATGAGCAGTTCTTC	CASSSSGYNEQFF
NA	TRBV18	TRBJ2-7	NA	17	TGTGCCAGCTCACCACCACGAACGACACCGAGCTCCTACGAGCAGTACTTC	CASSPPRTTPSSYEQYF
NA	TRBV6-2/TRBV6-3	TRBJ2-7	NA	16	TGTGCCAGCAGCCCTTGGAATGGCAGGGATTCTCGCGAGCAGTACTTC	CASSPWNGRDSREQYF
NA	TRBV28	TRBJ1-1	NA	16	TGTGCCAGCAGTCCTCCGGGACTCCTGCTGAACACTGAAGCTTTCTTT	CASSPPGLLLNTEAFF
NA	TRBV9	TRBJ2-3	NA	16	TGTGCCAGCAGCGTAGGCAGCGGTTCTAGCACAGATACGCAGTATTTT	CASSVGSGSSTDTQYF
NA	TRBV18	TRBJ2-1	NA	16	TGTGCCAGCTCACCACCGGGGACGACCTTAGGCAATGAGCAGTTCTTC	CASSPPGTTLGNEQFF
NA	TRBV5-1	TRBJ1-4	NA	15	TGCGCCAGCAGCTTGGGTGCGGATCCCTATGAAAAACTGTTTTTT	CASSLGADPYEKLFF
NA	TRBV29-1	TRBJ2-7	NA	13	TGCAGCCTCGCGGACAGGGCGGGAGGCGAGCAGTACTTC	CSLADRAGGEQYF
TRBD1	TRBV18	TRBJ1-1	NA	17	TGTGCCAGCTCGCCCCGTGGACAGGGTAAAGGTAGCACTGAAGCTTTCTTT	CASSPRGQGKGSTEAFF
NA	TRBV28	TRBJ2-2	NA	13	TGTGCCAGCAGTCCCGGGCCAGGCGGGGAGCTGTTTTTT	CASSPGPGGELFF
TRBD2	TRBV5-4	TRBJ2-7	NA	15	TGTGCCAGCAGCTTGGCGGGGACTAGCGGGAGTGAGCAGTACTTC	CASSLAGTSGSEQYF
TRBD2	TRBV5-8	TRBJ2-3	NA	17	TGTGCCAGCAGCTTGGGAGCTAGCGGGGGGGTCACAGATACGCAGTATTTT	CASSLGASGGVTDTQYF
NA	TRBV5-4	TRBJ1-1	NA	14	TGTGCCAGCAGCGTGCGGGTTTCGAACACTGAAGCTTTCTTT	CASSVRVSNTEAFF
TRBD1	TRBV6-5	TRBJ2-1	few	16	TGTGCCAGCAGTTATTTTGGGACAGGGAGGAATAGTGAGCAGTTCTTC	CASSYFGTGRNSEQFF
TRBD2	TRBV7-8	TRBJ2-7	NA	15	TGTGCCAGCAGCTTTCGGGAGGGCAGGGACTACGAGCAGTACTTC	CASSFREGRDYEQYF
NA	TRBV28	TRBJ2-3	NA	16	TGTGCCAGCAGCACGCCCCAGGGATTTAGCACAGATACGCAGTATTTT	CASSTPQGFSTDTQYF
NA	TRBV5-6	TRBJ2-7	NA	12	TGTGCCAGCAGCACCTACAGGGACGAGCAGTACTTC	CASSTYRDEQYF
NA	TRBV12-3/TRBV12-4	TRBJ1-1	once	13	TGTGCCAGCACTCCGGGGGCGCATACTGAAGCTTTCTTT	CASTPGAHTEAFF
NA	TRBV11-3	TRBJ2-5	NA	14	TGTGCCAGCAGCAGGAACAGGGTTTCAGAGACCCAGTACTTC	CASSRNRVSETQYF
NA	TRBV6-5	TRBJ1-2	few	14	TGTGCCAGCAGTCAGGACGGAAGGAACTATGGCTACACCTTC	CASSQDGRNYGYTF
TRBD2	TRBV5-4	TRBJ2-1	NA	14	TGTGCCAGCAGCTTTGGGACTAGAATAAATGAGCAGTTCTTC	CASSFGTRINEQFF
TRBD1	TRBV18	TRBJ1-1	few	15	TGTGCCAGCTCACCAGGACAGGGTGGGAACACTGAAGCTTTCTTT	CASSPGQGGNTEAFF
TRBD1	TRBV3-1/TRBV3-2	TRBJ1-1	NA	14	TGTGCCAGCAGCCACGGGACAGCGGGGGTTGAAGCTTTCTTT	CASSHGTAGVEAFF
TRBD1	TRBV30	TRBJ1-1	NA	12	TGTGCCGGTCAGGGGGCAATCACTGAAGCTTTCTTT	CAGQGAITEAFF
TRBD1	TRBV27	TRBJ2-1	NA	13	TGTGCCAGCCAACAGGGGGGTTACAATGAGCAGTTCTTC	CASQQGGYNEQFF
NA	TRBV4-3	TRBJ1-6	NA	16	TGCGCCAGCAGCCAAGGTGACGGGCGGTATAATTCACCCCTCCACTTT	CASSQGDGRYNSPLHF
TRBD2	TRBV11-2	TRBJ2-1	once	17	TGTGCCAGCAGCCTCGGGGTAGCGGGAGGGACTTACAATGAGCAGTTCTTC	CASSLGVAGGTYNEQFF